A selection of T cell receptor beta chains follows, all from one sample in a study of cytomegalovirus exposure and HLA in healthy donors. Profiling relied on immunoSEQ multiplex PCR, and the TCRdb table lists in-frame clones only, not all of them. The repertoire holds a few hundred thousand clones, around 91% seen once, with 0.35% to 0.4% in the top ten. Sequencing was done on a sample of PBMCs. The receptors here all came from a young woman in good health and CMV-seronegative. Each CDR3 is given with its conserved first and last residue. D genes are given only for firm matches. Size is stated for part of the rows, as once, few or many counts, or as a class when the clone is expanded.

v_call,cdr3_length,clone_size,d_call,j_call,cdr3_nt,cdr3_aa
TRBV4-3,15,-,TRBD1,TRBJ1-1,TGCGCCAGCAGCCAAGATCAGGGGGAAAACACTGAAGCTTTCTTT,CASSQDQGENTEAFF
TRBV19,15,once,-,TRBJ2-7,TGTGCCAGTAGTATCTTCCACGAACAGACCTACGAGCAGTACTTC,CASSIFHEQTYEQYF
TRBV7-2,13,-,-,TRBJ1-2,TGTGCCAGCAGCTTAAACAGGAACTATGGCTACACCTTC,CASSLNRNYGYTF
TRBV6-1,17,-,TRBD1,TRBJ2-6,TGTGCCAGCAGTGTCCCGCCCGACAGGGCTGGGGCCAACGTCCTGACTTTC,CASSVPPDRAGANVLTF
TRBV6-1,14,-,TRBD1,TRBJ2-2,TGTGCCAGCAGCCCGGGACAGGGGCGGGGGGAGCTGTTTTTT,CASSPGQGRGELFF
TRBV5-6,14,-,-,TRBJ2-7,TGTGCCAGCAGCTTGGAACGGAGGGGCTACGAGCAGTACTTC,CASSLERRGYEQYF
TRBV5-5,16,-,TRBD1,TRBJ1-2,TGTGCCAGCAGCTTTTCAGGGGGGACCCCTAACTATGGCTACACCTTC,CASSFSGGTPNYGYTF
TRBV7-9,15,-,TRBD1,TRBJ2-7,TGTGCCAGCAGCTCCATCGGGACAGGGCACCACGAGCAGTACTTC,CASSSIGTGHHEQYF
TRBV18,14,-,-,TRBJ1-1,TGTGCCAGCTCACCGAGAGACTCGAACACTGAAGCTTTCTTT,CASSPRDSNTEAFF
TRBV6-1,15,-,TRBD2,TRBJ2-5,TGTGCCAGCAGTGATCAGGGGACTAGCGTTGAGACCCAGTACTTC,CASSDQGTSVETQYF